There are a few counts of the clone carrying this T cell receptor (beta chain). Deletions cut 6 bases from V and 8 bases from J, with 20 bases between. The V gene's germline CDR1 is MNHNY and CDR2 SVGAGI (reference sequence). This CDR3 has 15 amino acids. The PCR was carried out with 60 Vbeta primers and 13 Jbeta primers. Generated by immunoSEQ multiplex PCR, the TCRdb table keeps only in-frame clones and is missing some. The sample has about 130,000 clones; 75% to 90% are singletons. The data were obtained in a study of cytomegalovirus exposure and HLA in healthy donors. This TCR came from a woman between 40 and 55 years old in good health and CMV-seropositive. Sequencing used PBMCs. V gene TRBV6-6 combines with J gene TRBJ2-1, with D unclear. The CDR3 here is CASRLNIGLLDEQFF. In DNA form, the CDR3 reads TGTGCCAGCAGACTAAATATTGGGTTACTGGATGAGCAGTTCTTC.